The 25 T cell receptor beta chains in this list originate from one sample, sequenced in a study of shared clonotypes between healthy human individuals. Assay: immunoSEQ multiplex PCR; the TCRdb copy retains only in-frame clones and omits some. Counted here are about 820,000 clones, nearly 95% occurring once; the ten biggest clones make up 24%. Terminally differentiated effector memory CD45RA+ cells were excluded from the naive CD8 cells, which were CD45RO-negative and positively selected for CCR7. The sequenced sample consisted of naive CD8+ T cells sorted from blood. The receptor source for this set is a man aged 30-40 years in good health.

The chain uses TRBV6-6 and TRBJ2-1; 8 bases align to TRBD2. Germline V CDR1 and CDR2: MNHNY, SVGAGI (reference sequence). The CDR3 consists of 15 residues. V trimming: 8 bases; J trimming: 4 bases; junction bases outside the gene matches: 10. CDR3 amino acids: CASADLAGRYNEQFF. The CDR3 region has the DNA TGTGCCAGCGCTGACTTAGCGGGGAGATACAATGAGCAGTTCTTC.

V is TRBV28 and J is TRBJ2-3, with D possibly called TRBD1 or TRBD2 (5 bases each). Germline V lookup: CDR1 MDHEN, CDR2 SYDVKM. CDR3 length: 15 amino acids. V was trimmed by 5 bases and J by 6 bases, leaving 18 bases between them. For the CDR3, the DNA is TGTGCCAGCAGTCCGTCAAAAGCCGGGGCGGATACGCAGTATTTT. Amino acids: CASSPSKAGADTQYF.

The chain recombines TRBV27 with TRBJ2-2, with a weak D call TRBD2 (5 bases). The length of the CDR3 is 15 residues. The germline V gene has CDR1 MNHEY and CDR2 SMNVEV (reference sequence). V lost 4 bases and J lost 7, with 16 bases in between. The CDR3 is CASSSRLAANGELFF. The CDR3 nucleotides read TGTGCCAGCAGTTCCCGGCTAGCCGCGAACGGGGAGCTGTTTTTT.

CDR3 DNA: TGTGCCAGCAGCTTAGTCCGTGACGAGCAGTACTTC. Amino acids: CASSLVRDEQYF. The chain has TRBV7-9 and TRBJ2-7; D gene uncertain. The CDR3 length is 12 residues. V shed 1 base and J shed 5 bases, with 6 bases lying between them. Germline loops: CDR1 SEHNR, CDR2 FQNEAQ (reference sequence).

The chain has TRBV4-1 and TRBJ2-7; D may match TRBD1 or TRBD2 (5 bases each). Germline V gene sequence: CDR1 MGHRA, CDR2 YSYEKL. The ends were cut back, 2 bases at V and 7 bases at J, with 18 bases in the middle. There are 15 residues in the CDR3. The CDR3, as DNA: TGCGCCAGCAGCCAAATCGGGACGGCCTATGGGGAGCAGTACTTC. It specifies CASSQIGTAYGEQYF.

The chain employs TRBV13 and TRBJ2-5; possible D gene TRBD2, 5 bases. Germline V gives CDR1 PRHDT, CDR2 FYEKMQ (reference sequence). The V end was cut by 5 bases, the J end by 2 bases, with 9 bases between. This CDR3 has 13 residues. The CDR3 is CASSPDSQETQYF. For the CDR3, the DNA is TGTGCCAGCAGCCCGGACTCACAAGAGACCCAGTACTTC.

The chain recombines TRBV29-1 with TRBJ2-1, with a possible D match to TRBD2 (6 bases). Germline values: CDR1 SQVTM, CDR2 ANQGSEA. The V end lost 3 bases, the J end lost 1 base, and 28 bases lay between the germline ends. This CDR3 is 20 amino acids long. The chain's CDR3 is CSVDAINISLGEVSYNEQFF. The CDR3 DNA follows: TGCAGCGTTGACGCAATCAATATTAGTTTAGGGGAGGTGTCCTACAATGAGCAGTTCTTC.

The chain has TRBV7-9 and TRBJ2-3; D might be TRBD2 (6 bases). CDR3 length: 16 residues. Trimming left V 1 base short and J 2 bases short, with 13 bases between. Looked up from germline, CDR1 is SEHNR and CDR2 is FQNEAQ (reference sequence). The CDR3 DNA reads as TGTGCCAGCAGCTTAGAAGGACTACTCCCCACAGATACGCAGTATTTT. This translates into CASSLEGLLPTDTQYF. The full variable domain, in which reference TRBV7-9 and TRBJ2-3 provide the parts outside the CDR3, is DTGVSQNPRHKITKRGQNVTFRCDPISEHNRLYWYRQTLGQGPEFLTYFQNEAQLEKSRLLSDRFSAERPKGSFSTLEIQRTEQGDSAMYLCASSLEGLLPTDTQYFGPGTRLTVL.

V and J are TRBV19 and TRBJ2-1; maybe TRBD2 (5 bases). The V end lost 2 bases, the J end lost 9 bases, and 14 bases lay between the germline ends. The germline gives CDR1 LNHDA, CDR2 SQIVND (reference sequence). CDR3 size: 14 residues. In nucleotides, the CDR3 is TGTGCCAGTAGTATATCTGGCACCGGAGGTGAGCAGTTCTTC. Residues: CASSISGTGGEQFF.

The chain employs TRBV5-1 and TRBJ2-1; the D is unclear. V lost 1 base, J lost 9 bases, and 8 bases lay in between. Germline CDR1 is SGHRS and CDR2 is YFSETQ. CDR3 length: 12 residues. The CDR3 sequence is CASSLSATEQFF. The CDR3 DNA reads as TGCGCCAGCAGCTTGTCAGCCACTGAGCAGTTCTTC. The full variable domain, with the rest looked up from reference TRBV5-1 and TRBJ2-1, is KAGVTQTPRYLIKTRGQQVTLSCSPISGHRSVSWYQQTPGQGLQFLFEYFSETQRNKGNFPGRFSGRQFSNSRSEMNVSTLELGDSALYLCASSLSATEQFFGPGTRLTVL.

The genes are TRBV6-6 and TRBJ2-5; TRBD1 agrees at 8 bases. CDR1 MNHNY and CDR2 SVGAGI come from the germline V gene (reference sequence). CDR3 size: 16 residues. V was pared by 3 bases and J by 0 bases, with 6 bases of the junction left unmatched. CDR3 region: CASSYGTGGYQETQYF. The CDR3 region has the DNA TGTGCCAGCAGTTATGGGACAGGAGGGTACCAAGAGACCCAGTACTTC.

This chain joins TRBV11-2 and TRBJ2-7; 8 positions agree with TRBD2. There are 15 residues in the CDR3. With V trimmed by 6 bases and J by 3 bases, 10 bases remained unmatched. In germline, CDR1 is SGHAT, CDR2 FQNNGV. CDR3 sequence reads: CASRPTSGPLYEQYF. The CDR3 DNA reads TGTGCCAGCAGGCCTACTAGCGGACCTCTCTACGAGCAGTACTTC.

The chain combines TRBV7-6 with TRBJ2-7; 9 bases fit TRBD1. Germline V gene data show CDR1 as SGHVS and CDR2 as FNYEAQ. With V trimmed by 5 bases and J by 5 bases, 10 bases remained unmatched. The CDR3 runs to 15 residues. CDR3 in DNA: TGTGCCAGCAGCCGATCCGGGACAGGGACCAACGAGCAGTACTTC. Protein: CASSRSGTGTNEQYF.

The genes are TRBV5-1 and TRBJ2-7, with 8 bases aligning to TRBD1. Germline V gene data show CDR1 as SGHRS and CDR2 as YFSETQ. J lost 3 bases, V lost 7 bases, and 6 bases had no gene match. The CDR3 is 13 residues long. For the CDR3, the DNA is TGCGCCAGCGGCACAGGGGGAATCTACGAGCAGTACTTC. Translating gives CASGTGGIYEQYF.

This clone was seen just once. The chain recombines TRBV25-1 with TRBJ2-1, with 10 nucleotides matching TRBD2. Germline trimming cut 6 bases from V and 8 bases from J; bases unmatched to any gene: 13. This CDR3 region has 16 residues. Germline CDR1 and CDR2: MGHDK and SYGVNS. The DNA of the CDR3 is TGTGCCAGCAGGGGGTTGGGGCTAGCGGGAGTTGATGAGCAGTTCTTC. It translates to CASRGLGLAGVDEQFF.

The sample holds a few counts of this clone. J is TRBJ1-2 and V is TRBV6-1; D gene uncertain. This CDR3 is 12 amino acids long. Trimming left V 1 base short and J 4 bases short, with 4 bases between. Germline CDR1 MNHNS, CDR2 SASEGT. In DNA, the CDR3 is TGTGCCAGCAGTGAAGGTGTCTATGGCTACACCTTC. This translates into CASSEGVYGYTF.

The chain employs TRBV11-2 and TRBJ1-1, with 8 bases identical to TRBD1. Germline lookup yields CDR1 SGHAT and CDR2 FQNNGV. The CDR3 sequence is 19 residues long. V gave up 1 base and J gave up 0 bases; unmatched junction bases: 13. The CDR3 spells CASSLVFSQGASMNTEAFF. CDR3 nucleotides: TGTGCCAGCAGCTTAGTCTTCTCCCAGGGGGCCTCAATGAACACTGAAGCTTTCTTT.

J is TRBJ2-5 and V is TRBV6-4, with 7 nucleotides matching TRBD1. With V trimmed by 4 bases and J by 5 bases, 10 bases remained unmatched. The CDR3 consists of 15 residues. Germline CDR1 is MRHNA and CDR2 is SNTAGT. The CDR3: CASSAHRGRFETQYF. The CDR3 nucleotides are TGTGCCAGCAGTGCGCACAGGGGTCGCTTTGAGACCCAGTACTTC.

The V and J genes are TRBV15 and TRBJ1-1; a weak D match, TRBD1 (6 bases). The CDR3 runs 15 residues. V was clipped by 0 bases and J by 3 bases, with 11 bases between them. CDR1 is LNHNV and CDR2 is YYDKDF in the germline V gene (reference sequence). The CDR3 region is CATSRDVDSYTEAFF. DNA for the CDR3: TGTGCCACCAGCAGAGATGTGGACAGTTACACTGAAGCTTTCTTT.

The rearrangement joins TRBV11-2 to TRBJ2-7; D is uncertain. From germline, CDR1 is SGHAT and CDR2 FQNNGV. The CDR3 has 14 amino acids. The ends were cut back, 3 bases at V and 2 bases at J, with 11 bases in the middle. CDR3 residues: CASSFPDRPYEQYF. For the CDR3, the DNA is TGTGCCAGCAGCTTCCCAGACCGTCCCTACGAGCAGTACTTC. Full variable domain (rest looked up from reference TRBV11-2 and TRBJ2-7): EAGVAQSPRYKIIEKRQSVAFWCNPISGHATLYWYQQILGQGPKLLIQFQNNGVVDDSQLPKDRFSAERLKGVDSTLKIQPAKLEDSAVYLCASSFPDRPYEQYFGPGTRLTVT.

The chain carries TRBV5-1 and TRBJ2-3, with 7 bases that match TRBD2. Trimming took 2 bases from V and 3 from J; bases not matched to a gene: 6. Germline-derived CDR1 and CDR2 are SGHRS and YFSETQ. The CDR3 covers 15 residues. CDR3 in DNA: TGCGCCAGCAGCTTCGGGCTAGCGGTTACAGATACGCAGTATTTT. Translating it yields CASSFGLAVTDTQYF.

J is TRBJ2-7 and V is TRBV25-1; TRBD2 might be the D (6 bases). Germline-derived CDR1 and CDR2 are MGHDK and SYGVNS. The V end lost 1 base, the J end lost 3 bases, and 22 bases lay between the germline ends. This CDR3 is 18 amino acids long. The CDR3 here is CASSESPGEGAVLYEQYF. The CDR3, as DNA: TGTGCCAGCAGTGAATCTCCGGGAGAGGGCGCGGTACTCTACGAGCAGTACTTC.

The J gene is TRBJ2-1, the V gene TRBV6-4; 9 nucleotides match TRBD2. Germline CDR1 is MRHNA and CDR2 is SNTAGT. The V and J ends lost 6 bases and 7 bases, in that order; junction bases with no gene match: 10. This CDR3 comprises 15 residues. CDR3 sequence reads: CASRERGREGNEQFF. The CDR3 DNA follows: TGTGCCAGCAGAGAACGCGGGAGGGAGGGAAATGAGCAGTTCTTC.

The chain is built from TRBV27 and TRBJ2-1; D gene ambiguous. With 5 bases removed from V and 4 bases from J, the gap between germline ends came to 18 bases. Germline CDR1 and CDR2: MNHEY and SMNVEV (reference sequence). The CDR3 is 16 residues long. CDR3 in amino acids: CASSAPRVPLYNEQFF. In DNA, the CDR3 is TGTGCCAGCAGTGCCCCTAGGGTCCCTTTATACAATGAGCAGTTCTTC.

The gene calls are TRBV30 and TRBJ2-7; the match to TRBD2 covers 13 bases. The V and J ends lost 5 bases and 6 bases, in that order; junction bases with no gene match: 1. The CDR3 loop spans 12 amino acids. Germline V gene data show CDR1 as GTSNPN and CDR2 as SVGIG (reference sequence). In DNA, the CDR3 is TGTGCCTGGGGACTAGCGGGAGTCGAGCAGTACTTC. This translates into CAWGLAGVEQYF.